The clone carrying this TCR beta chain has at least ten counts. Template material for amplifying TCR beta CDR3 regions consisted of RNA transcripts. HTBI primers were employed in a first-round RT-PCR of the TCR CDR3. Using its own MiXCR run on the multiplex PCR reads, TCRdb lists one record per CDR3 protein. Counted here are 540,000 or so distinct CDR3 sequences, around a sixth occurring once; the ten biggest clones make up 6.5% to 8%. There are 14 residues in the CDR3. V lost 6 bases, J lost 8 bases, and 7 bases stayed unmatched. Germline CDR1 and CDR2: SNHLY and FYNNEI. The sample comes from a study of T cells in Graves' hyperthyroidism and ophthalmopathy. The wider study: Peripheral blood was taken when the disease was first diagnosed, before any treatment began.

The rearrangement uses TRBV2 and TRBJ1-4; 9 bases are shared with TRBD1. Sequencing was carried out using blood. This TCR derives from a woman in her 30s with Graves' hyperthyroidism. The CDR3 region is CASSQDRGYEKLFF. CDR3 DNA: TGTGCCAGCAGCCAGGACAGGGGATACGAAAAACTGTTTTTT.